This TCR beta chain was profiled in a study of coeliac disease. Study-level information: Each coeliac patient was active, refractory type I, or diet-controlled. The study queried TRBV7-2 bias without high-resolution HLA data. Overall study findings and caveats: Lower clonality than controls marked TRB and TRG repertoires from active celiac intraepithelial and lamina propria samples. Cross-contamination between intraepithelial and lamina propria cells was possible. According to the authors, this method cannot detect gliadin-specific T cells in an unbiased way.

This table comes from immunoSEQ multiplex PCR, and its TCRdb copy is limited to in-frame clones, with some not included. Of about 4,200 clones listed, 68% were seen once; the top ten hold 11%. To note about this clone: Its target is unknown.

The V end was cut by 1 base, the J end by 3 bases, with 7 bases between. The CDR3 spans 13 residues. Germline CDR1 SGHRS, CDR2 YFSETQ. The rearrangement uses TRBV5-1 and TRBJ2-5; D gene unclear. What was sequenced was intraepithelial lymphocytes from the gut. This clonotype was obtained from a woman younger than 30 with active celiac disease. DNA of the CDR3: TGCGCCAGCAGCTTGACAGTAAAAGAGACCCAGTACTTC. This translates into CASSLTVKETQYF.